This T cell receptor beta chain was identified in a study of identical twins. Study outcomes and limitations: Abundant beta clonotypes from cord blood bore fewer insertions; memory repertoires lacked this pattern. Donors were not followed over many years; analysis was cross-sectional.

Via MiXCR, TCRdb re-called the 5' RACE reads, giving one row per CDR3 protein. The sample gives hundreds of thousands of distinct CDR3 sequences, under 9% of which show up once; approximately 2.1% is in the top ten. The germline V gene has CDR1 SGHRS and CDR2 YFSETQ. V was trimmed by 1 base and J by 6 bases, leaving 11 bases between them. The CDR3 covers 15 residues. This clonotype occurred many times. What it binds is not known. Healthy Caucasians provided all donations. These data were likewise used in another study, on yellow fever vaccine responses in identical twins.

This sequence was found in a woman between 18 and 29 years old in good health. The chain has TRBV5-1 and TRBJ1-6; D not resolved. The sample comprised memory (CD45RO+) T cells sorted from blood. The CDR3 loop is CASSLSTVVNSPLHF. The CDR3 coding sequence is TGCGCCAGCAGCTTGTCGACGGTAGTTAATTCACCCCTCCACTTT.